This TCR beta chain was recorded in a study of post-analysis software for immune sequencing data. Study-wide context: Recorded subtypes: relapsing-remitting, secondary progressive, progressive-relapsing; some patients unannotated. Overall study results and limits: Normalized Chao1 diversity in multiple sclerosis patients fell significantly below that of controls. Batch-matched samples strongly co-clustered by F measure. Five TRBV segments, including TRBV5-6, TRBV5-1 and TRBV20-1, were more frequent in patients than controls.

Prepared libraries of TCR beta cDNA carried unique molecular identifiers. TCRdb independently ran MiXCR on the PCR reads; one entry per CDR3 protein. The table includes about 430,000 distinct CDR3 sequences, over 30% detected once. Only one count was recorded for this clonotype. Antigen specificity is unknown. The CDR3 is made up of 13 amino acids. CDR1 is DFQATT, CDR2 SNEGSKA, per germline (reference sequence). J is TRBJ2-5 and V is TRBV20-1, with 8 positions matching TRBD1. Gene TRBJ2-7 matches the end of the DNA better, so the J call may be wrong. This TCR came from a girl aged 2-10 years with multiple sclerosis. Material: blood. The CDR3: CSASGQGIDEQYF. CDR3 sequence (DNA): TGCAGTGCTAGCGGACAGGGAATCGACGAGCAGTACTTC.